This T cell receptor beta chain was recovered during a study of CD8 T cells in Susac syndrome. Findings of the study overall: Regarding the TCR sequencing and HLA analysis, the study admitted that a relatively small number of individuals were involved.

Random hexamers were used to reverse transcribe about 0.45 to 1 ug of RNA. With immunoSEQ multiplex PCR, TCR beta CDR3 was amplified across 54 Vbeta and 13 Jbeta. TCRdb redid the calling of the immunoSEQ multiplex PCR reads with MiXCR, one entry per CDR3 protein. Of 78,000 or so distinct CDR3 sequences listed, about 95% are singletons. The count of this clonotype is one. The antigen remains unidentified. Purification of the CD8+ and CD4+ T cells relied on negative isolation, and TEMRA cells underwent FACS enrichment. The receptor comes from a human donor with multiple sclerosis. The sequenced sample consisted of CD8+ T cells from PBMCs.

CDR3 in amino acids: CASIPGGGVVTF. CDR3 nucleotides: TGTGCCAGCATCCCCGGCGGTGGGGTCGTGACCTTC. The chain is built from TRBV6-1 and TRBJ1-2; no definite D call. V lost 7 bases to trimming and J lost 14 bases, with 20 bases between them. Germline CDR1 reads MNHNS; CDR2 reads SASEGT. This CDR3 is 12 amino acids long.